These 25 T cell receptor beta chains were sequenced from one sample in a study of identical twins. TCRdb reanalysed the 5' RACE reads using MiXCR and keeps one entry per CDR3 protein. This table holds 200,000 to 250,000 distinct CDR3 sequences, about 12% found once. These data were also filed under a second study, of yellow fever vaccine responses in identical twins.

The sequenced material came from memory (CD45RO+) T cells sorted from blood. Receptor source: a woman aged 18-30 years in good health.

The chain joins TRBV20-1 to TRBJ2-3; weak D call: TRBD1 (6 bases). Germline-derived CDR1 and CDR2 are DFQATT and SNEGSKA (reference sequence). The V gene lost 5 bases and the J gene lost 2 bases, with 20 bases spanning the gap. The length of the CDR3 is 16 residues. CDR3 nucleotide sequence: TGCAGTGCTTATACAGGGTTCTACCAGCCCACAGATACGCAGTATTTT. Translated, it gives CSAYTGFYQPTDTQYF.

The rearrangement links TRBV6-1 to TRBJ2-3; 8 nucleotides line up with TRBD2. Germline CDR1 and CDR2: MNHNS and SASEGT. After removal of 5 bases from V and 2 bases from J, the junction contained 6 bases not matched to a gene. This CDR3 has 15 residues. CDR3 amino acids: CASSKLAGLTDTQYF. CDR3 bases: TGTGCCAGCAGTAAATTAGCGGGGCTCACAGATACGCAGTATTTT.

The chain carries TRBV5-1 and TRBJ2-3; D gene ambiguous. CDR3 length equals 15 residues. The V gene's germline CDR1 is SGHRS and CDR2 YFSETQ. V lost 4 bases and J 6 bases, leaving 18 bases between the germline ends. CDR3 sequence (DNA): TGCGCCAGCAGCCTACAAGCCCAGGCGATTGATACGCAGTATTTT. It is translated as CASSLQAQAIDTQYF.

A few counts support this clonotype. The rearrangement uses TRBV15 and TRBJ2-5, with unresolved D. Germline values: CDR1 LNHNV, CDR2 YYDKDF (reference sequence). The CDR3 is 13 residues long. Trimming left V 4 bases short and J 0 bases short, with 6 bases between. CDR3 in DNA: TGTGCCACCAGCACTAGGAACCAAGAGACCCAGTACTTC. This encodes CATSTRNQETQYF.

V and J are TRBV7-9 and TRBJ1-4; the D gene is possibly TRBD1 (5 bases). V was cut by 6 bases and J by 7 bases, with 21 bases left in between. Germline assignment: CDR1 SEHNR and CDR2 FQNEAQ (reference sequence). The CDR3 runs to 16 residues. The CDR3 sequence: CASSNLRQPRVEKLFF. In nucleotides, the CDR3 is TGTGCCAGCAGTAACCTAAGACAGCCCCGGGTTGAAAAACTGTTTTTT.

This clonotype was seen ten or more times. The rearrangement uses TRBV12-3 or TRBV12-4 and TRBJ1-1; D gene ambiguous. The CDR3 runs to 12 residues. The ends were cut back, 5 bases at V and 9 bases at J, with 13 bases in the middle. CDR3 region: CASSPAFLKAFF. Here the CDR3 DNA reads TGTGCCAGCAGTCCCGCTTTTCTCAAAGCTTTCTTT.

In this sample, this clonotype turned up a few times. This sequence joins TRBV10-1 and TRBJ2-7, with unresolved D. Germline V gene sequence: CDR1 WNHNN, CDR2 SYGVQD (reference sequence). The germline V and J ends were trimmed by 2 bases and 0 bases, with 5 bases remaining between them. This CDR3 has 13 residues. CDR3 region: CASSEEYSYEQYF. The DNA for the CDR3 is TGCGCCAGCAGTGAGGAATACTCCTACGAGCAGTACTTC.

This clonotype was detected ten times or more. Here the CDR3 reads CASSPPTDFGNTIYF. The CDR3 DNA reads as TGTGCCAGCAGCCCCCCAACAGATTTTGGAAACACCATATATTTT. The chain uses TRBV7-9 and TRBJ1-3; D unclear. The CDR3 contains 15 residues. V was trimmed by 5 bases and J by 3 bases, leaving 14 bases between them. Germline V gene data show CDR1 as SEHNR and CDR2 as FQNEAQ (reference sequence).

This sequence joins TRBV6-5 and TRBJ2-3; D is unresolved. The length of the CDR3 is 14 residues. CDR1 is MNHEY, CDR2 SVGAGI, per germline. V gave up 4 bases and J gave up 0 bases, with 8 bases separating them. For the CDR3, the DNA is TGTGCCAGCAGTTCAAGACCCAGCACAGATACGCAGTATTTT. It yields the protein CASSSRPSTDTQYF.

Ten or more counts support this clonotype. The genes are TRBV24-1 and TRBJ1-1; 7 bases are shared with TRBD1. Germline-derived CDR1 and CDR2 are KGHDR and SFDVKD. The CDR3 totals 16 residues. V gave up 3 bases and J gave up 5 bases; unmatched junction bases: 11. The CDR3 loop reads CATSDPRLTGATEAFF. For the CDR3, the DNA is TGTGCCACCAGTGATCCGCGGTTAACAGGGGCAACTGAAGCTTTCTTT.

This clonotype was counted a few times. The chain recombines TRBV3-1 with TRBJ1-1, with 11 bases that match TRBD1. Trimming at V came to 4 bases and at J to 5 bases, leaving 6 bases not matched to a gene. CDR3 length: 15 amino acids. Germline lookup yields CDR1 LGHDT and CDR2 YNNKEL (reference sequence). The CDR3 DNA reads as TGTGCCAGCAGCCCAGGGACAGGGGGAAATACTGAAGCTTTCTTT. Its translation is CASSPGTGGNTEAFF. Combining the CDR3 with reference TRBV3-1 and TRBJ1-1 gives the whole variable domain DTAVSQTPKYLVTQMGNDKSIKCEQNLGHDTMYWYKQDSKKFLKIMFSYNNKELIINETVPNRFSPKSPDKAHLNLHINSLELGDSAVYFCASSPGTGGNTEAFFGQGTRLTVV.

This clonotype was recorded a few times. The J gene is TRBJ2-1, the V gene TRBV2; D gene uncertain. Germline CDR1 and CDR2: SNHLY and FYNNEI. The CDR3 totals 13 residues. V was trimmed by 3 bases and J by 7 bases, leaving 10 bases between them. The CDR3 nucleotides are TGTGCCAGCAGTGAGATTAAGGGTAATGAGCAGTTCTTC. As protein: CASSEIKGNEQFF.

On this clonotype itself: At one end, the junction sequence differs from germline, possibly due to a read error. The chain uses TRBV20-1 and TRBJ1-5; D unclear. The length of the CDR3 is 14 residues. The germline V gene has CDR1 DFQATT and CDR2 SNEGSKA (reference sequence). CDR3 region: CSAKTRLPGKPEHF. CDR3 in DNA: TGCAGTGCTAAGACTCGCCTCCCGGGGAAGCCCGAGCATTTT.

This clonotype was picked up a small number of times. The CDR3 reads CATSDLAGESGELFF. CDR3 coding DNA: TGTGCCACCAGTGATTTAGCGGGAGAATCCGGGGAGCTGTTTTTT. The chain uses TRBV24-1 and TRBJ2-2, with 8 bases that match TRBD2. The CDR3 has 15 residues. V shed 1 base and J 6 bases; nucleotides not matched to a gene: 3. Germline V gives CDR1 KGHDR, CDR2 SFDVKD.

The chain has TRBV9 and TRBJ2-5; D unresolved. The CDR3 contains 15 residues. V was cut by 0 bases and J by 2 bases, with 11 bases left in between. Germline CDR1 reads SGDLS; CDR2 reads YYNGEE. The CDR3 sequence: CASSVGDTTQETQYF. The CDR3 DNA reads TGTGCCAGCAGCGTAGGCGACACCACGCAAGAGACCCAGTACTTC.

This clonotype showed up just a few times. V and J are TRBV24-1 and TRBJ2-3; tentatively, D is TRBD2 (5 bases). The CDR3 has 15 amino acids. Germline V gene data show CDR1 as KGHDR and CDR2 as SFDVKD. V gave up 3 bases and J gave up 5 bases, with 14 bases separating them. The CDR3 DNA reads as TGTGCCACCAGTGATCGGGGAAGTAGTCAAGATACGCAGTATTTT. This codes for CATSDRGSSQDTQYF.

This chain connects TRBV28 to TRBJ2-7, with 9 positions matching TRBD2. CDR1 MDHEN and CDR2 SYDVKM come from the germline V gene. The CDR3 covers 15 residues. V shed 3 bases, J shed 6 bases, and the junction held 9 bases outside the gene matches. CDR3: CASSLATSGAGEQYF. In nucleotides, the CDR3 is TGTGCCAGCAGTTTGGCGACTAGCGGCGCAGGCGAGCAGTACTTC.

This chain joins TRBV5-1 and TRBJ2-5, with 7 bases aligning to TRBD2. J gave up 5 bases and V 5 bases, and 15 bases lay outside the gene matches. CDR1 and CDR2 (germline): SGHRS, YFSETQ. The CDR3 runs 16 residues. The CDR3 DNA is TGCGCCAGCAGTAGTGGGGACTTCTCCGGGGGGGAGACCCAGTACTTC. This codes for CASSSGDFSGGETQYF.

V is TRBV18 and J is TRBJ2-1; TRBD2 might be the D (6 bases). Germline-derived CDR1 and CDR2 are KGHSH and LQKENI. V was cut by 3 bases and J by 5 bases, with 17 bases left in between. This CDR3 contains 16 residues. This chain's CDR3 is CASSPLWAEGNNEQFF. CDR3 coding DNA: TGTGCCAGCTCACCCCTTTGGGCGGAGGGAAACAATGAGCAGTTCTTC.

This chain links TRBV28 with TRBJ2-3; D ambiguous. Germline V lookup: CDR1 MDHEN, CDR2 SYDVKM. V shed 10 bases and J shed 1 base, with 9 bases lying between them. The CDR3 runs 12 residues. The CDR3 DNA follows: TGTGCCACCACCCAGGGCACAGATACGCAGTATTTT. It is translated as CATTQGTDTQYF.

The rearrangement joins TRBV5-1 to TRBJ2-7, with D perhaps TRBD1 (6 bases). Germline V gene sequence: CDR1 SGHRS, CDR2 YFSETQ. The CDR3 loop spans 15 amino acids. Trimming removed 2 bases at V and 5 bases at J, with 17 bases between. CDR3 in amino acids: CASSFGRGPSDEQYF. The CDR3, as DNA: TGCGCCAGCAGCTTTGGCAGGGGTCCCTCGGACGAGCAGTACTTC. Full variable domain (rest looked up from reference TRBV5-1 and TRBJ2-7): KAGVTQTPRYLIKTRGQQVTLSCSPISGHRSVSWYQQTPGQGLQFLFEYFSETQRNKGNFPGRFSGRQFSNSRSEMNVSTLELGDSALYLCASSFGRGPSDEQYFGPGTRLTVT.

This clonotype has a count of ten or more. The CDR3 reads CASSLSGNNSPLHF. CDR3 in DNA: TGCGCCAGCAGCTTGTCCGGGAATAATTCACCCCTCCACTTT. This chain links TRBV5-1 with TRBJ1-6; D call uncertain. CDR1 is SGHRS, CDR2 YFSETQ, per germline. V gave up 1 base and J gave up 5 bases, with 7 bases separating them. The CDR3 has 14 amino acids.

This clonotype was counted only a few times. The chain uses TRBV5-1 and TRBJ2-1, with 7 bases matching TRBD2. Unmatched junction bases numbered 3, after V lost 0 bases and J lost 3 bases. The CDR3 sequence is 15 residues long. Per the germline V gene, CDR1 is SGHRS and CDR2 is YFSETQ. Here the CDR3 DNA reads TGCGCCAGCAGCTTGGTTCTAGCGGACTACAATGAGCAGTTCTTC. It translates to CASSLVLADYNEQFF.

This clonotype was observed a few times. CDR3 nucleotides: TGTGCCAGCAGATCAGACCGGGACTCGGAAGAGACCCAGTACTTC. This sequence encodes CASRSDRDSEETQYF. The rearrangement links TRBV7-9 to TRBJ2-5; a possible D gene is TRBD2 (6 bases). The germline V and J ends were trimmed by 6 bases and 3 bases, with 17 bases remaining between them. The CDR3 contains 15 residues. The germline V gene encodes CDR1 SEHNR and CDR2 FQNEAQ (reference sequence).

In its sample, this clonotype was seen a few times. V and J are TRBV30 and TRBJ2-3, with 7 bases that match TRBD1. The CDR3 runs to 14 residues. Germline trimming cut 4 bases from V and 2 bases from J; bases unmatched to any gene: 6. In germline, CDR1 is GTSNPN, CDR2 SVGIG (reference sequence). The chain's CDR3 is CAWNGQAVTDTQYF. Here the CDR3 DNA reads TGTGCCTGGAATGGACAGGCCGTCACAGATACGCAGTATTTT. Combining the CDR3 with reference TRBV30 and TRBJ2-3 gives the whole variable domain SQTIHQWPATLVQPVGSPLSLECTVEGTSNPNLYWYRQAAGRGLQLLFYSVGIGQISSEVPQNLSASRPQDRQFILSSKKLLLSDSGFYLCAWNGQAVTDTQYFGPGTRLTVL.